What follows is one TCR beta chain and its context. Profiling relied on immunoSEQ multiplex PCR, and the TCRdb table lists in-frame clones only, not all of them. The sample records about 230,000 clones, roughly 85% being singletons. Germline lookup yields CDR1 SGHDT and CDR2 YYEEEE. CDR3 length: 16 amino acids. Trimming pared 0 bases from V and 6 bases from J, leaving 13 bases between. These data belong to a study of blood T cell repertoires in COVID-19. Whole-study context: PBMCs, B-cell-depleted T cells, or T cells were the source of the cDNA or gDNA that made up the material.

The chain links TRBV5-6 to TRBJ1-6; D remains unclear. The specimen sequenced was peripheral blood. The receptor comes from a man between 40 and 49 years old with acute or convalescent COVID-19. This chain's CDR3 is CASSLAGTSGNSPLHF. The CDR3 nucleotides read TGTGCCAGCAGCTTGGCCGGAACATCGGGTAATTCACCCCTCCACTTT.